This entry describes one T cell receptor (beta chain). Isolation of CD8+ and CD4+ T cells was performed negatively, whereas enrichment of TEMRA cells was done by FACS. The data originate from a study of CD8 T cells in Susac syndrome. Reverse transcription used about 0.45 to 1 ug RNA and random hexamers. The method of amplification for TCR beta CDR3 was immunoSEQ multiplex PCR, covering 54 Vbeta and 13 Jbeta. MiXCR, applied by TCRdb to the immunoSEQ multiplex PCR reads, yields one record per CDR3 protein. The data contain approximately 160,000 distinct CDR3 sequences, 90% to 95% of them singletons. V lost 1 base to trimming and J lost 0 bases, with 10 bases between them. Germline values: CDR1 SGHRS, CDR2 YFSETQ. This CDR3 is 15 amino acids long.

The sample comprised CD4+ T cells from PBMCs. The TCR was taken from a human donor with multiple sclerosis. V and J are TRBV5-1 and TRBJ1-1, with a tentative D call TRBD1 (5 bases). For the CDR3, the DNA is TGCGCCAGCAGCTTGAGGCAGGGTATGAACACTGAAGCTTTCTTT. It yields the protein CASSLRQGMNTEAFF.